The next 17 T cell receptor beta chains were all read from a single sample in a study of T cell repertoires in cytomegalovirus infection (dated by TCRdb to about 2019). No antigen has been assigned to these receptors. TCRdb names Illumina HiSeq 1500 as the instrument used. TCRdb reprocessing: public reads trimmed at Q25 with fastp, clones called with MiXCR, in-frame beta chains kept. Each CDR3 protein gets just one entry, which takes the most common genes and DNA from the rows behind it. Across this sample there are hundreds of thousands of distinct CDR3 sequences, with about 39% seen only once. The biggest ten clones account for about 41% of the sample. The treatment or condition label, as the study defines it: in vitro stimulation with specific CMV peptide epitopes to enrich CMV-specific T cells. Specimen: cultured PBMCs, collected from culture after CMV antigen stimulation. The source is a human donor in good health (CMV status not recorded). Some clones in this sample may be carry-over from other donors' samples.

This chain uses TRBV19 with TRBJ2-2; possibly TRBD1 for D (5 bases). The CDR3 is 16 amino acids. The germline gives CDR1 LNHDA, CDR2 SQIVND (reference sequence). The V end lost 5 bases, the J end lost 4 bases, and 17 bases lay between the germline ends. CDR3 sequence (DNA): TGTGCCAGTAGTGGCCGGCAGACAGACTCCACCGGGGAGCTGTTTTTT. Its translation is CASSGRQTDSTGELFF.

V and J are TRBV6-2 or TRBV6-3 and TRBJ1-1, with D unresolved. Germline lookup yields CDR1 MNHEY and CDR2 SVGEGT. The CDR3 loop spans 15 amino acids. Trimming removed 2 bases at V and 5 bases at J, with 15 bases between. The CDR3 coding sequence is TGTGCCAGCAGTTACGATCCTCTCTCAGATACTGAAGCTTTCTTT. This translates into CASSYDPLSDTEAFF.

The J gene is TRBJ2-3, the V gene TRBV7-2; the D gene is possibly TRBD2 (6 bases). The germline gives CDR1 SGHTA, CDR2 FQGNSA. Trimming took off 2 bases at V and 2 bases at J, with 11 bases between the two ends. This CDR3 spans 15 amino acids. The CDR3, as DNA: TGTGCCAGCAGCTTAAACGGGGGAACCACAGATACGCAGTATTTT. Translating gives CASSLNGGTTDTQYF.

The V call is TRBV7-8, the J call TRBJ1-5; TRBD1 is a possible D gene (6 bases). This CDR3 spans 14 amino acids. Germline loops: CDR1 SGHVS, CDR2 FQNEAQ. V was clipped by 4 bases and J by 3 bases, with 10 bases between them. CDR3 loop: CASSSGTNNQPQHF. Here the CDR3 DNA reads TGTGCCAGCAGCTCAGGGACAAACAATCAGCCCCAGCATTTT.

This chain's CDR3 is CASRPGTTEDTDTQYF. CDR3 DNA sequence: TGTGCCAGCAGGCCCGGGACTACTGAGGACACAGATACGCAGTATTTT. The chain has TRBV6-2 or TRBV6-3 and TRBJ2-3, with 7 bases that match TRBD2. The CDR3 length is 16 residues. Per the germline V gene, CDR1 is MNHEY and CDR2 is SVGEGT. Losses at the gene ends were 6 bases for V and 2 bases for J; bases not matched to a gene: 11.

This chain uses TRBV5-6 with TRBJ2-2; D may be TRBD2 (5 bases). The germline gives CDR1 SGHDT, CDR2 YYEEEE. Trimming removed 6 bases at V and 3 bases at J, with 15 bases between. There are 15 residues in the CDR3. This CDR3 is CASKVGRGYTGELFF. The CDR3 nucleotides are TGTGCCAGCAAGGTCGGCCGGGGATACACCGGGGAGCTGTTTTTT.

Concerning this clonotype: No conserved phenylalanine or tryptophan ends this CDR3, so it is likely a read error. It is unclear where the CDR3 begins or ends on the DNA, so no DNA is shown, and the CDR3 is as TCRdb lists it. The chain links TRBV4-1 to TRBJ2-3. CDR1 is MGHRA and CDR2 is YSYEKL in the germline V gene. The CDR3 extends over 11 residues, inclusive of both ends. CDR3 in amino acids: CASSRSAPIKG.

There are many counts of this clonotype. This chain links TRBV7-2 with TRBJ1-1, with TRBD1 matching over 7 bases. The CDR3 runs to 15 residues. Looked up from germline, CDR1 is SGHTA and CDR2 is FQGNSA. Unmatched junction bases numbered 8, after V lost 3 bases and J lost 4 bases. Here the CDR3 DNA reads TGTGCCAGCAGCTTGCGGACAGGAATTTCCACTGAAGCTTTCTTT. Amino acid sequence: CASSLRTGISTEAFF.

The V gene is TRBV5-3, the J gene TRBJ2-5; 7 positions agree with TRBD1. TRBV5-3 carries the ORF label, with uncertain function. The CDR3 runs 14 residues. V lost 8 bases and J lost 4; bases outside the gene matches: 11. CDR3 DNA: TGTGCCAGCAGCCGCCGGGACAGAGCAGAGACCCAGTACTTC. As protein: CASSRRDRAETQYF.

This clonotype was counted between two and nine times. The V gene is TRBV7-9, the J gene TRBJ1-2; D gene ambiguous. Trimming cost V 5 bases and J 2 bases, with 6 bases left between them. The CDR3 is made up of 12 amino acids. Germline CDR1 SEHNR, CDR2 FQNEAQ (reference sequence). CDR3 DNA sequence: TGTGCCAGCAGCCTGCAGAACTATGGCTACACCTTC. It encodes CASSLQNYGYTF.

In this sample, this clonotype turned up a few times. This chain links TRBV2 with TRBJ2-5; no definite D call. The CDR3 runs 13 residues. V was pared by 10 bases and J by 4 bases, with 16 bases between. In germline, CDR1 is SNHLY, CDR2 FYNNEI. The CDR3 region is CATTTVILETQYF. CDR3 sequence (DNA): TGTGCCACCACAACAGTTATCCTAGAGACCCAGTACTTC.

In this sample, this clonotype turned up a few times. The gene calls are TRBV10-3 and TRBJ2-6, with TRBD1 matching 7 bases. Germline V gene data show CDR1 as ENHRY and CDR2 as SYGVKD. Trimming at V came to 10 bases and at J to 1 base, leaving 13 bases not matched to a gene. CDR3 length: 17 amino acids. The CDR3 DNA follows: TGTGCCACACTAATTCCGGGACAGCCTTCTGGGGCCAACGTCCTGACTTTC. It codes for CATLIPGQPSGANVLTF.

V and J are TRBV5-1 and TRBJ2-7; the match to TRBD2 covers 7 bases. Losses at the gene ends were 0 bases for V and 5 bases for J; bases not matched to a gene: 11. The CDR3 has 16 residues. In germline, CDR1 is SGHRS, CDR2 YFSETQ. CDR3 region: CASSLAPGTITDEQYF. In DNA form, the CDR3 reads TGCGCCAGCAGCTTGGCCCCGGGGACTATTACGGACGAGCAGTACTTC.

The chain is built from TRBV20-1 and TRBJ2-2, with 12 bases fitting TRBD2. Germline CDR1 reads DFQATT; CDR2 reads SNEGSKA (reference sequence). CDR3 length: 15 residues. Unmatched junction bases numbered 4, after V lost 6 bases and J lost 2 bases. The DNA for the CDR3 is TGCAGTGCCCCACTAGCGGGGGGAAACACCGGGGAGCTGTTTTTT. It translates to CSAPLAGGNTGELFF.

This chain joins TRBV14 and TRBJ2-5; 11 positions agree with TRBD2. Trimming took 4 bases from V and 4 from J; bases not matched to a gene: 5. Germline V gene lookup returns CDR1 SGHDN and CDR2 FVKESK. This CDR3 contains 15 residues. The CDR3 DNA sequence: TGTGCCAGCAGCCCCCTTGGACTAGCGGGAGAGACCCAGTACTTC. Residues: CASSPLGLAGETQYF.

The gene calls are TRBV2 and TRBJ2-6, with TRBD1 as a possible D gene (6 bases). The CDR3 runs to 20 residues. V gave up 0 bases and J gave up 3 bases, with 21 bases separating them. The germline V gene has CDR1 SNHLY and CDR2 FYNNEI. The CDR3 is CASSEAIPRGSGLGANVLTF. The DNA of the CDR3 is TGTGCCAGCAGTGAAGCCATACCGAGGGGGAGCGGTCTTGGGGCCAACGTCCTGACTTTC.

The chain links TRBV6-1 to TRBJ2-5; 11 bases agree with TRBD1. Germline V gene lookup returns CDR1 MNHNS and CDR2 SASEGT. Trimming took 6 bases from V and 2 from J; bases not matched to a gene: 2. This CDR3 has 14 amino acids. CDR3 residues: CASRDRGLQETQYF. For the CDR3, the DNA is TGTGCCAGCAGGGACAGGGGGCTTCAAGAGACCCAGTACTTC.